This TCR beta chain was sequenced during a study of cytomegalovirus exposure and HLA in healthy donors. This clone was seen a few times. Its antigen is unknown. The study ran its PCR with 60 Vbeta and 13 Jbeta primers. Methods used by the authors: Unique TCR beta chains numbered around 80 million in a later analysis, with around 10 million shared. TCRdb's table, derived via immunoSEQ multiplex PCR, lists solely in-frame clones and lacks some. V, J and clone size are those of that table, while D and trimming were read from the DNA. The top ten hold around 5% of the sample, which has approximately 90,000 clones, roughly three quarters seen once. J lost 4 bases, V lost 1 base, and 3 bases had no gene match. Germline V gene sequence: CDR1 SQVTM, CDR2 ANQGSEA. The CDR3 has 13 amino acids. Study-wide results and limits: The study listed about 150 cytomegalovirus-associated TCR beta chains. The authors reported that TCR beta sequences could predict HLA-A and HLA-B alleles. These predictions were accurate for most subjects in the first cohort. Of the V segments, some could not be distinguished, including TRBV6-2 and TRBV6-3, and were excluded.

Sequencing was performed on PBMCs. This chain joins TRBV29-1 and TRBJ1-2; TRBD1 matches 7 bases. This clonotype was obtained from a woman aged 40 to 55 in good health and CMV-seronegative. CDR3 sequence (DNA): TGCAGCGTTGAAGGGGCAGGGGGCTATGGCTACACCTTC. Translated, it gives CSVEGAGGYGYTF.